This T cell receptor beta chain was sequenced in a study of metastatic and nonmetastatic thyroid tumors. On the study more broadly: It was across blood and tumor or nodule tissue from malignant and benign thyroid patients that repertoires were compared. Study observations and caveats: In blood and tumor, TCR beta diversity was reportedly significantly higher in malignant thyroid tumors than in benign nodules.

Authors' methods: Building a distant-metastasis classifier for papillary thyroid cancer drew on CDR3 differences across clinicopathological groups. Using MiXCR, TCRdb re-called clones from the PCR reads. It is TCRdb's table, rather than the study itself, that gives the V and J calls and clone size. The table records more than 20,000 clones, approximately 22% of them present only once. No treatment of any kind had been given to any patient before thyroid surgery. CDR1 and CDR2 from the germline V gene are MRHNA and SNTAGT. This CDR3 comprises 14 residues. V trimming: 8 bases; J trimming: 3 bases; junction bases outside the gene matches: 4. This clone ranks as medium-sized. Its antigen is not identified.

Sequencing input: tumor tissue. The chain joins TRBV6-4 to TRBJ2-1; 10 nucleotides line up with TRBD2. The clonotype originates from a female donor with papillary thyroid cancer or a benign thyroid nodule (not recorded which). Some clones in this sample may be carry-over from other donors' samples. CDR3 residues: CASAGTSDYNEQFF. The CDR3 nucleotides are TGTGCCAGCGCCGGGACTAGCGACTACAATGAGCAGTTCTTC.